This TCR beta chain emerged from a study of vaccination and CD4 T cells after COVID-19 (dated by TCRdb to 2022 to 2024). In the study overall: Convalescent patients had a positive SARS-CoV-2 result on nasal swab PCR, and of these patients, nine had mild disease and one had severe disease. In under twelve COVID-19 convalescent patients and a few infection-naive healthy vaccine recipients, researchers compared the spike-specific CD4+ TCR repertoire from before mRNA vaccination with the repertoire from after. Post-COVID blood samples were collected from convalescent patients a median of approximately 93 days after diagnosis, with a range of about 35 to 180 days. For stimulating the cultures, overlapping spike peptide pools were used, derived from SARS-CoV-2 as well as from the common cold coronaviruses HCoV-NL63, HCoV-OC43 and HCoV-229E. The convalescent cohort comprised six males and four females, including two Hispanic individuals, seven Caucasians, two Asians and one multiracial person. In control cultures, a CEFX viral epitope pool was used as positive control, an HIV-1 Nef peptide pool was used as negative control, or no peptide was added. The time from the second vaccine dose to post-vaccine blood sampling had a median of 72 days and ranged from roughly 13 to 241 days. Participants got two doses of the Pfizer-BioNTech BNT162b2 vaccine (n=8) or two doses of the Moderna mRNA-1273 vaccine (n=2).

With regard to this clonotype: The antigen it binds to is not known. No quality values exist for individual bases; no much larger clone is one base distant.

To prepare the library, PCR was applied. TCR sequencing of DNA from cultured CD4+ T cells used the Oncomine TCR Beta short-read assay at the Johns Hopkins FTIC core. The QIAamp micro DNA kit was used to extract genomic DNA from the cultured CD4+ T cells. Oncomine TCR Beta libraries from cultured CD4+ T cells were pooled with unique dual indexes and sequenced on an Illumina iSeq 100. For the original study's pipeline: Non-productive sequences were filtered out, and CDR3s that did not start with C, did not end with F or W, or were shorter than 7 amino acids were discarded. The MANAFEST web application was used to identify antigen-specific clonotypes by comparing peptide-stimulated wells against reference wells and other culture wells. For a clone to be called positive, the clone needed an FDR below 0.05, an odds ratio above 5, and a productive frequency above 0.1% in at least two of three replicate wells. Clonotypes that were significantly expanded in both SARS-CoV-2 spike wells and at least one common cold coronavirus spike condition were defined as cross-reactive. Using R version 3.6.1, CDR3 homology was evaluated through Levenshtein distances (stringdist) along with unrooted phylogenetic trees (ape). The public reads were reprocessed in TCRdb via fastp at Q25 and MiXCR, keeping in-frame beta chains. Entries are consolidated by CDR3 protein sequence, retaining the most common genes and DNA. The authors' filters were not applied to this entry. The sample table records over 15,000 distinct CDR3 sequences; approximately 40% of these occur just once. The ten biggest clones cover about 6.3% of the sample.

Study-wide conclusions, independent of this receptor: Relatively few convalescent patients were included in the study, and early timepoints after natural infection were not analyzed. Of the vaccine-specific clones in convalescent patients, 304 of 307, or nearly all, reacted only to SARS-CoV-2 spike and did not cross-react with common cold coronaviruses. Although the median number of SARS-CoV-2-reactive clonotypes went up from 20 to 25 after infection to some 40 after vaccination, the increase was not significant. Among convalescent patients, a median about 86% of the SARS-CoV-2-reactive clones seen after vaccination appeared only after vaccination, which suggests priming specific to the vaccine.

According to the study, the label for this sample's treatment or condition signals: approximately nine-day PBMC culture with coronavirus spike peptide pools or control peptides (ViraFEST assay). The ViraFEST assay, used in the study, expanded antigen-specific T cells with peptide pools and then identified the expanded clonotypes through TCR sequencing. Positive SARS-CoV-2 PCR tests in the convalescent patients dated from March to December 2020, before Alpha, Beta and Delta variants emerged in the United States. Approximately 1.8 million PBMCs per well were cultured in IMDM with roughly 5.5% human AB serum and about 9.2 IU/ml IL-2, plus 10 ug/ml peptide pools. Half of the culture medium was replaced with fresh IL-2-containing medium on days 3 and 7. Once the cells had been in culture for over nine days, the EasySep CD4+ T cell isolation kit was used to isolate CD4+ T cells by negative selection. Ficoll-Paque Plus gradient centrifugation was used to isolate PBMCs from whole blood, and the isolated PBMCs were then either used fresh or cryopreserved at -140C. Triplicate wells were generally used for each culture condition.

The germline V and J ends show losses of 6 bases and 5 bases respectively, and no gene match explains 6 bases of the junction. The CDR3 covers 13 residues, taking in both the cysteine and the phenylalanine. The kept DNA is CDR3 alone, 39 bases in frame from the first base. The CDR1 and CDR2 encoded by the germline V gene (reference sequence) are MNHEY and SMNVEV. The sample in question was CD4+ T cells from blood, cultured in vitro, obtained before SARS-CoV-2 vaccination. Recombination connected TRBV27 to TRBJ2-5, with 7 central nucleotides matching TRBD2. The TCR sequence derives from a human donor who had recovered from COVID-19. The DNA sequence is TGTGCCAGCAGACTTAACGGGAGGGAGACCCAGTACTTC. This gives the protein CASRLNGRETQYF.